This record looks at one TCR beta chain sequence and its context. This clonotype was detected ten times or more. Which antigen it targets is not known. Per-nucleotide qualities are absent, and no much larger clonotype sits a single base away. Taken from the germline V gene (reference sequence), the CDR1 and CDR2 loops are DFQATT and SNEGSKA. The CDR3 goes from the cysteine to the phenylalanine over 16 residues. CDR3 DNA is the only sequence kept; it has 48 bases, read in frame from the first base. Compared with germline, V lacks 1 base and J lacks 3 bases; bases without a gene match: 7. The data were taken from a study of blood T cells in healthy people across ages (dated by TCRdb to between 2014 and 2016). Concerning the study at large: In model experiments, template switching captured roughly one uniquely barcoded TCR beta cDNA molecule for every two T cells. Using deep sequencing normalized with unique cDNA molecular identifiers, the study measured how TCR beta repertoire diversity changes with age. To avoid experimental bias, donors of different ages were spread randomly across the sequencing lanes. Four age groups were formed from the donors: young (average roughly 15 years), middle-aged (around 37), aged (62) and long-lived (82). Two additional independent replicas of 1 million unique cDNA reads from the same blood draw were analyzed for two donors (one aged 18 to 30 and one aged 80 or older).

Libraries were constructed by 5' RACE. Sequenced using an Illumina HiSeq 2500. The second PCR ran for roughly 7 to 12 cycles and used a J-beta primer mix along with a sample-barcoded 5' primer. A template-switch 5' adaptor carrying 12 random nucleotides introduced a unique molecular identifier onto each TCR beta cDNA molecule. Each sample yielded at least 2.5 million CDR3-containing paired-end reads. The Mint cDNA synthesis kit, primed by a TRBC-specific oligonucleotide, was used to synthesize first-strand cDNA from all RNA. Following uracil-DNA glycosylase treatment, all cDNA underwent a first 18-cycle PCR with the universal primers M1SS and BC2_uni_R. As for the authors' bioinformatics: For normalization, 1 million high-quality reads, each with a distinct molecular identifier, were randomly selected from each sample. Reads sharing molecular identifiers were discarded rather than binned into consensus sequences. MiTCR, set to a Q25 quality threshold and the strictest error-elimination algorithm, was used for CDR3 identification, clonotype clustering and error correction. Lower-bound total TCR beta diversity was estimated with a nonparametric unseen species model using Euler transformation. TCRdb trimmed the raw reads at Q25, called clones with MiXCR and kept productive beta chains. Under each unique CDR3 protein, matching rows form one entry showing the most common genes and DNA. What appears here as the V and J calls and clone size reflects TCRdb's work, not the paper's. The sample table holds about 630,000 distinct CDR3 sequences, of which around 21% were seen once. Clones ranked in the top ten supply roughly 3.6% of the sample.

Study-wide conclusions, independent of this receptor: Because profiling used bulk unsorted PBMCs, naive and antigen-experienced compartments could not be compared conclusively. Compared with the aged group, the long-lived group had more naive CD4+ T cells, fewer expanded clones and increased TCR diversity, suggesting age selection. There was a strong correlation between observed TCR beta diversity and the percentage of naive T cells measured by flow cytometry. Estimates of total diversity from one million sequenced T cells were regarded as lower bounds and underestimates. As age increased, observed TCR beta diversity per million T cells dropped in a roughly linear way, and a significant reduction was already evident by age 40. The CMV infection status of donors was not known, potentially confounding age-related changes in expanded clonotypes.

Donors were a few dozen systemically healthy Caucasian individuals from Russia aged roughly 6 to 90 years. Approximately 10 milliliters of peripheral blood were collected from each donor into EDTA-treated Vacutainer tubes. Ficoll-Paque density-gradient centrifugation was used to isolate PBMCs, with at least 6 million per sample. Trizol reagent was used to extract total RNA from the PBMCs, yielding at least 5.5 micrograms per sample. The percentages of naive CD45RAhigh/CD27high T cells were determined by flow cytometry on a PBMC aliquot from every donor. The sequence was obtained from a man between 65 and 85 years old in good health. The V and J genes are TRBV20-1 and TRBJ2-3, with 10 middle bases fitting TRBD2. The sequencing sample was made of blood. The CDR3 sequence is CSARGLAGVLTDTQYF. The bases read TGCAGTGCTAGAGGGCTAGCGGGAGTTCTGACAGATACGCAGTATTTT.